This T cell receptor (beta chain) emerged from a study of chemoradiotherapy in HPV16-positive cancers. Samples were taken several times over chemoradiotherapy. J lost 2 bases, V lost 3 bases, and 9 bases had no gene match. CDR3 length: 16 amino acids. Germline loops: CDR1 MNHNS, CDR2 SASEGT. Measured with immunoSEQ multiplex PCR; TCRdb has only the in-frame clones, and not every one. The sample shows some 13,000 clones, approximately 85% of them seen only once. This clone was counted only a few times. Antigen unknown. Study-level findings and limits: Non-HPV-specific T cells did not expand in tumors during treatment, whereas candidate HPV-specific clones and E7-related motifs did.

This clonotype was sampled from a human donor with HPV-associated anogenital cancer. The chain carries TRBV6-1 and TRBJ2-7, with TRBD1 matching 8 bases. This specimen was collected from a patient who underwent chemoradiotherapy. The CDR3 DNA reads TGTGCCAGCAGTGACCCGGGACAGGTGACCACCTACGAGCAGTACTTC. Its translation: CASSDPGQVTTYEQYF.